The T cell receptor (beta chain) described here comes from a study of ipilimumab plus nivolumab after autologous stem cell transplantation (dated by TCRdb to the early 2020s). Study-level background: The median number of doses that trial patients received was about five for ipilimumab and 8 or 9 for nivolumab. Both primary refractory and relapsed disease were represented in the DLBCL cohort, where 18-month progression-free survival was 85.7% and 28.6%, respectively. The trial enrolled patients with high-risk diffuse large B cell lymphoma, mature T cell lymphoma, or multiple myeloma undergoing autologous transplant. The intent-to-treat population of the trial was made up of under 40 patients. Study-wide findings and limitations: According to the authors, a biologic rationale for studying the approach further came from T cell receptor repertoire, regulatory T cell phenotype and gut microbiota profiles. The authors concluded that, as post-transplant consolidation, combined checkpoint inhibition appeared tolerable.

Regarding this clone: Its antigen remains unidentified. No qualities accompany the bases; no much larger clone lies one base away.

Checkpoint therapy began 14 to 28 days after autologous transplant, with ipilimumab given at 1 mg/kg intravenously on day 1 of selected weeks. The nivolumab dose was 3 mg/kg intravenously, delivered on day 1 of weeks 1, 4, 7, 10, and every two weeks through week 26. This Phase Ib clinical trial tested ipilimumab plus nivolumab, a combined checkpoint inhibition, as consolidation after autologous stem cell transplantation. Libraries were constructed by the immunoSEQ multiplex PCR assay. The clones in this table, taken by TCRdb from immuneACCESS, are in-frame only. Not every clone is retained; where verified, under half of the shortfall comes from an unresolved V gene, and the cause of the rest is unknown. Across this sample there are 17,000 or so clones, with approximately 79% seen only once. 35% of the sample lies in the top ten. The CDR3 sequence holds 15 residues, the cysteine and phenylalanine included. The DNA shown is the 45-base CDR3, in frame from base 1. Deletion took 0 bases off V and 4 bases off J, with a span of 12 bases between the germline ends. In the germline V gene (reference sequence), CDR1 corresponds to LNHNV and CDR2 to YYDKDF.

The sequences come from PBMCs, collected in a trial of ipilimumab plus nivolumab as post-transplant consolidation. The chain uses TRBV15 and TRBJ1-2; no confident D gene assignment can be made. The receptor comes from a male donor with diffuse large B-cell lymphoma. The sequenced DNA is TGTGCCACCAGCAGAGATGTCGGGGATTTCTATGGCTACACCTTC. Its amino acids are CATSRDVGDFYGYTF.